Following are 11 T cell receptor beta chains from one sample sequenced in a study of blood T cell repertoires in COVID-19. The repertoire was sequenced with immunoSEQ multiplex PCR; TCRdb's copy has only in-frame clones and lacks some. The sample contains roughly 100,000 clones, approximately 90% of which appear only once. What was sequenced was peripheral blood. The receptor set was obtained from a human donor with COVID-19, enrolled during active disease. The donor label of this sample is uncertain.

The J gene is TRBJ1-4, the V gene TRBV4-1; maybe TRBD1 (6 bases). Germline loops: CDR1 MGHRA, CDR2 YSYEKL. This CDR3 has 17 residues. Deletions cut 6 bases from V and 5 bases from J, with 22 bases between. DNA for the CDR3: TGCGCCAGCAGAGAGGACAGAGCCCGGCGACTAAATGAAAAACTGTTTTTT. Translated: CASREDRARRLNEKLFF.

The chain carries TRBV25-1 and TRBJ2-4; TRBD2 might be the D (6 bases). Per germline, CDR1 MGHDK and CDR2 SYGVNS. The CDR3 loop spans 15 amino acids. V was shortened by 3 bases and J by 0 bases, with 9 bases between the two germline ends. CDR3 amino acids: CASSDGGLAKNIQYF. The CDR3 DNA follows: TGTGCCAGCAGTGACGGAGGGTTAGCCAAAAACATTCAGTACTTC.

This chain links TRBV5-1 with TRBJ2-7; 8 nucleotides line up with TRBD2. V shed 4 bases, J shed 6 bases, and the junction held 9 bases outside the gene matches. CDR3 size: 14 residues. Per the germline V gene, CDR1 is SGHRS and CDR2 is YFSETQ. Here the CDR3 DNA reads TGCGCCAGCAGCGAGGGACTAGTGTGGGGCGAGCAGTACTTC. It specifies CASSEGLVWGEQYF.

The gene calls are TRBV11-3 and TRBJ1-5; a weak D match, TRBD1 (5 bases). The CDR3 extends over 13 amino acids. Germline V gene lookup returns CDR1 SGHNT and CDR2 YENEEA. V was pared by 3 bases and J by 7 bases, with 10 bases between. In nucleotides, the CDR3 is TGTGCCAGCAGCTTTGGCGGGGCCCAGCCCCAGCATTTT. Protein: CASSFGGAQPQHF.

This rearrangement joins TRBV29-1 to TRBJ1-1; perhaps TRBD1 as D (5 bases). The V end was cut by 5 bases, the J end by 2 bases, with 15 bases between. The CDR3 runs to 14 residues. CDR1 and CDR2 from the germline V gene are SQVTM and ANQGSEA. CDR3 sequence (DNA): TGCAGCGTTTGTTGGGGGGGTGTTAACACTGAAGCTTTCTTT. This gives the protein CSVCWGGVNTEAFF.

The chain carries TRBV25-1 and TRBJ1-2; D is undetermined. The germline CDR1 and CDR2 sequences are MGHDK and SYGVNS. The CDR3 totals 11 residues. V lost 7 bases and J 5 bases, leaving 8 bases between the germline ends. CDR3 sequence: CASIGPYGYTF. CDR3 nucleotides: TGTGCCAGCATTGGGCCTTATGGCTACACCTTC.

The chain carries TRBV18 and TRBJ1-1; D is unclear. V lost 2 bases, J lost 1 base, and 8 bases lay in between. This CDR3 is 14 amino acids long. CDR1 is KGHSH and CDR2 is LQKENI in the germline V gene. The CDR3 loop reads CASSPEGGNTEAFF. The CDR3 DNA sequence: TGTGCCAGCTCACCAGAGGGAGGGAACACTGAAGCTTTCTTT.

The chain carries TRBV9 and TRBJ2-2, with D possibly being TRBD2 (6 bases). The germline V gene encodes CDR1 SGDLS and CDR2 YYNGEE. V was shortened by 2 bases and J by 7 bases, with 9 bases between the two germline ends. The CDR3 is 13 amino acids. CDR3 DNA sequence: TGTGCCAGCAGCGTGGAGGGTTTCGGGGAGCTGTTTTTT. The encoded protein is CASSVEGFGELFF.

This sequence joins TRBV4-1 and TRBJ2-7; 10 positions match TRBD2. Germline assignment: CDR1 MGHRA and CDR2 YSYEKL. The CDR3 covers 17 residues. V lost 0 bases and J lost 2; bases outside the gene matches: 7. In DNA, the CDR3 is TGCGCCAGCAGCCAAGATCAGGGCAGCGGGGGGGCCTACGAGCAGTACTTC. It is translated as CASSQDQGSGGAYEQYF.

The chain has TRBV3-1 (or the pseudogene TRBV3-2) and TRBJ2-7; D not resolved. This CDR3 spans 14 amino acids. Trimming took 1 base from V and 3 from J, leaving 10 bases between them. Germline-derived CDR1 and CDR2 are LGHDT and YNNKEL (reference sequence). CDR3 in amino acids: CASSQGAGGYEQYF. CDR3 DNA sequence: TGTGCCAGCAGCCAAGGGGCAGGTGGCTACGAGCAGTACTTC.

The CDR3 region is CASSGGRDSHGNIQYF. As DNA, the CDR3 is TGTGCCAGCAGCGGGGGCAGGGACAGCCATGGGAACATTCAGTACTTC. V gene TRBV21-1 combines with J gene TRBJ2-4; no check of the table's D call, TRBD1, against the DNA was made. TRBV21-1 is annotated as a pseudogene. CDR3 size: 16 residues.